This TCR beta chain was recorded in a study of T-cell memory formation after mild COVID-19. V was shortened by 5 bases and J by 1 base, with 12 bases between the two germline ends. The germline gives CDR1 SGHAT, CDR2 FQNNGV. This CDR3 has 15 residues. TCRdb passed the 5' RACE reads through MiXCR, listing each CDR3 protein once. The repertoire has under 150,000 distinct CDR3 sequences, 20% to 25% of them found once; the top ten carry 40% to 50%. V and J are TRBV11-2 and TRBJ2-1; D possibly corresponds to TRBD2 (7 bases). This TCR was sampled from a man aged 18 to 29 who had mild COVID-19 (a few samples of this study predate the infection). Cell type and time point are not known. The specimen sequenced was PBMCs or a T cell subset sorted from them (not recorded which). Written as DNA, the CDR3 is TGTGCCAGCAGCGGGGGGGCCGAGTCCTACAATGAGCAGTTCTTC. This gives the protein CASSGGAESYNEQFF.